The 19 T cell receptor beta chains below were found in one sample sequenced in a study of blood T cell repertoires in COVID-19. Sequencing was performed with immunoSEQ multiplex PCR; in TCRdb, only in-frame clones are kept and a portion is missing. The table records some 35,000 clones, around four fifths of them present only once. Input material: peripheral blood. These receptors were taken from an older man with acute or convalescent COVID-19.

In its sample, this clone was seen a few times. The genes are TRBV5-1 and TRBJ1-6; weak D call: TRBD1 (5 bases). Germline V CDR1 and CDR2: SGHRS, YFSETQ. This CDR3 has 13 amino acids. V was cut by 4 bases and J by 10 bases, with 12 bases left in between. CDR3 sequence reads: CASSPGGGSPLHF. The CDR3 region has the DNA TGCGCCAGCAGCCCCGGGGGTGGCTCACCCCTCCACTTT.

The gene calls are TRBV18 and TRBJ2-7; 10 bases align to TRBD1. V dropped 3 bases and J dropped 5; count of bases not matched to a gene: 16. This CDR3 has 18 residues. Germline V CDR1 and CDR2: KGHSH, LQKENI. Written as DNA, the CDR3 is TGTGCCAGCTCACCCCGATATCGGACAGGGGGAGAATTGAACGAGCAGTACTTC. Translated, it gives CASSPRYRTGGELNEQYF.

J is TRBJ1-6 and V is TRBV9; the match to TRBD1 covers 8 bases. CDR3 length: 15 residues. Germline CDR1 and CDR2: SGDLS and YYNGEE. The ends lost 4 bases at V and 8 bases at J; junction bases unmatched: 8. The CDR3 DNA follows: TGTGCCAGCAGCCCCGGACAGGGCCCCCATTCACCCCTCCACTTT. It specifies CASSPGQGPHSPLHF.

This clone has a handful of counts. The chain has TRBV11-2 and TRBJ2-1, with 7 bases identical to TRBD2. The ends lost 5 bases at V and 3 bases at J; junction bases unmatched: 7. Germline-derived CDR1 and CDR2 are SGHAT and FQNNGV. This CDR3 has 15 amino acids. The CDR3 region is CASSALSGNYNEQFF. In nucleotides, the CDR3 is TGTGCCAGCAGCGCGCTGAGCGGGAACTACAATGAGCAGTTCTTC.

This clone was observed once. The rearrangement uses TRBV7-9 and TRBJ2-7; D call uncertain. CDR1 and CDR2 (germline): SEHNR, FQNEAQ (reference sequence). V dropped 5 bases and J dropped 2 bases, with 25 bases sitting between them. This CDR3 has 18 residues. The CDR3 DNA reads TGTGCCAGCAGCCGCGGAACATTCCGGTCCCGATTAACCTACGAGCAGTACTTC. This gives the protein CASSRGTFRSRLTYEQYF.

The chain employs TRBV7-2 and TRBJ2-3, with a possible D match to TRBD2 (7 bases). Germline CDR1 is SGHTA and CDR2 is FQGNSA. CDR3 length equals 18 residues. Trimming stripped 5 bases from V and 2 bases from J, with 23 bases between. CDR3 coding DNA: TGTGCCAGCAGCCGTTCCGCTAGTGGGGGGGGCAACACAGATACGCAGTATTTT. Residues: CASSRSASGGGNTDTQYF.

This chain uses TRBV7-2 with TRBJ2-5; TRBD2 agrees at 7 bases. With 2 bases clipped from V and 4 bases from J, the junction kept 7 bases outside the gene matches. Germline V gene data show CDR1 as SGHTA and CDR2 as FQGNSA. This CDR3 has 15 residues. The CDR3 here is CASSLTGGRIETQYF. DNA of the CDR3: TGTGCCAGCAGCTTAACAGGCGGGAGAATAGAGACCCAGTACTTC.

The chain employs TRBV11-3 and TRBJ2-1, with TRBD2 matching over 8 bases. CDR1 and CDR2 (germline): SGHNT, YENEEA. The CDR3 contains 14 residues. With V trimmed by 6 bases and J by 9 bases, 10 bases remained unmatched. The CDR3 here is CASRGREGAGEQFF. In DNA form, the CDR3 reads TGTGCCAGCAGGGGCCGGGAGGGTGCAGGTGAGCAGTTCTTC.

This chain links TRBV27 with TRBJ1-6; no reliable D call. The CDR3 is 16 amino acids. V lost 3 bases and J 6 bases, leaving 15 bases between the germline ends. Germline CDR1 and CDR2: MNHEY and SMNVEV (reference sequence). The CDR3 is CASSLRQNIRNSPLHF. In nucleotides, the CDR3 is TGTGCCAGCAGTTTGCGGCAGAACATACGTAATTCACCCCTCCACTTT.

The chain employs TRBV6-2 or TRBV6-3 and TRBJ1-5; tentative D call: TRBD1 (5 bases). Germline values: CDR1 MNHEY, CDR2 SVGEGT. This CDR3 comprises 15 residues. V was shortened by 5 bases and J by 0 bases, with 11 bases between the two germline ends. The CDR3 DNA reads as TGTGCCAGCAGTGATAGGGGATATAGCAATCAGCCCCAGCATTTT. This sequence encodes CASSDRGYSNQPQHF.

The chain has TRBV4-3 and TRBJ1-2; TRBD1 agrees at 8 bases. V was clipped by 0 bases and J by 2 bases; unmatched bases: 8. Per germline, CDR1 LGHNA and CDR2 YSLEER. The CDR3 length is 17 residues. CDR3 residues: CASSQDVTGTGNYGYTF. The DNA of the CDR3 is TGCGCCAGCAGCCAAGACGTAACCGGGACAGGAAACTATGGCTACACCTTC.

The chain recombines TRBV19 with TRBJ2-4; 12 nucleotides agree with TRBD2. Germline V gene sequence: CDR1 LNHDA, CDR2 SQIVND (reference sequence). The V segment lost 4 bases and the J segment 7 bases; nucleotides outside the gene matches: 5. The CDR3 totals 15 residues. The CDR3 coding sequence is TGTGCCAGTAGTAACCTAGCGGGAGGGAGGAACATTCAGTACTTC. This translates into CASSNLAGGRNIQYF.

The J gene is TRBJ1-2, the V gene TRBV27, with a weak D call TRBD1 (5 bases). V was trimmed by 5 bases and J by 7 bases, leaving 20 bases between them. Germline values: CDR1 MNHEY, CDR2 SMNVEV (reference sequence). The CDR3 length is 15 residues. CDR3 amino acids: CASSPDSNKLFGYTF. The DNA for the CDR3 is TGTGCCAGCAGTCCAGACAGCAACAAACTATTTGGCTACACCTTC.

The CDR3 nucleotides read TGTGCCAGCAGTTACTCGATCGGTGTGGGCGCCTACCCGTACTTC. It specifies CASSYSIGVGAYPYF. The rearrangement joins TRBV6-5 to TRBJ2-7, with no clear D. V was pared by 0 bases and J by 12 bases, with 21 bases between. CDR1 MNHEY and CDR2 SVGAGI come from the germline V gene. The CDR3 totals 15 residues.

The V and J genes are TRBV11-2 and TRBJ1-2, with D hard to call. The germline V gene encodes CDR1 SGHAT and CDR2 FQNNGV. Trimming shortened V by 5 bases and J by 3 bases, and 16 bases separated the two germline ends. This CDR3 has 15 residues. The CDR3 region is CASSLPPRSDYGYTF. CDR3 DNA sequence: TGTGCCAGCAGCCTACCGCCGAGGTCAGACTATGGCTACACCTTC.

This clone was observed a single time. V usage is TRBV24-1 and J usage is TRBJ2-5; 7 bases are shared with TRBD1. V gave up 4 bases and J gave up 0 bases; unmatched junction bases: 4. Germline CDR1 KGHDR, CDR2 SFDVKD. The CDR3 contains 15 residues. The CDR3 nucleotides read TGTGCCACCAGTGAGCTGACAGGGTACCAAGAGACCCAGTACTTC. The encoded protein is CATSELTGYQETQYF.

The V and J genes are TRBV6-1 and TRBJ1-1; D perhaps matches TRBD1 (5 bases). V was trimmed by 2 bases and J by 1 base, leaving 8 bases between them. The CDR3 length is 14 residues. CDR1 and CDR2 (germline): MNHNS, SASEGT. This CDR3 is CASSEWGRNTEAFF. The CDR3, as DNA: TGTGCCAGCAGTGAATGGGGCAGGAACACTGAAGCTTTCTTT.

This clone was seen a few times. This chain uses TRBV7-8 with TRBJ1-1; D unresolved. The germline CDR1 and CDR2 sequences are SGHVS and FQNEAQ. The length of the CDR3 is 15 residues. V was trimmed by 1 base and J by 1 base, leaving 10 bases between them. Written as DNA, the CDR3 is TGTGCCAGCAGCTTAGATCCCCTACCGAACACTGAAGCTTTCTTT. Residues: CASSLDPLPNTEAFF.

This rearrangement joins TRBV30 to TRBJ2-1, with 8 bases matching TRBD2. The CDR3 contains 14 residues. CDR1 is GTSNPN, CDR2 SVGIG, per germline (reference sequence). V trimming: 2 bases; J trimming: 6 bases; junction bases outside the gene matches: 6. For the CDR3, the DNA is TGTGCCTGGAGTTGGGGCGGGGGGACCAATGAGCAGTTCTTC. Encoded protein: CAWSWGGGTNEQFF.